This T cell receptor beta chain was documented in a study of long-term antiretroviral therapy in people with HIV. Run at survey level, the immunoSEQ assay was version v3.0. Data came from immunoSEQ multiplex PCR; TCRdb stores just in-frame clones and leaves some out. The sample consists of roughly 25,000 clones, almost 85% of them appearing once. CDR3 length equals 15 residues. CDR1 and CDR2 (germline): GTSNPN, SVGIG (reference sequence). The junction had 12 bases not matched to a gene; V was cut back by 7 bases and J by 1 base. V and J are TRBV30 and TRBJ1-1; 7 nucleotides match TRBD1. Source: unsorted PBMCs, taken 1.1 years before starting antiretroviral therapy. The sequence derives from a woman under 40 with HIV. In DNA, the CDR3 is TGTGCCTCATCACGACCCGGGACAGCGAACACTGAAGCTTTCTTT. This gives the protein CASSRPGTANTEAFF. The whole variable domain, filled in from reference TRBV30 and TRBJ1-1, reads SQTIHQWPATLVQPVGSPLSLECTVEGTSNPNLYWYRQAAGRGLQLLFYSVGIGQISSEVPQNLSASRPQDRQFILSSKKLLLSDSGFYLCASSRPGTANTEAFFGQGTRLTVV.